This TCR beta chain was documented in a study of blood T cells in healthy people across ages. The study, taken as a whole, reports: Per-million-T-cell TCR beta diversity fell roughly linearly with age. Unknown CMV status may confound age-related changes in expanded clones.

Next came a second PCR, run for about 6 to 12 cycles, which used a sample-barcoded 5' primer along with a J-beta primer mix. TCRdb re-called the 5' RACE reads with MiXCR, one entry per CDR3 protein. Here the sample spans about a million distinct CDR3 sequences, 35% to 45% being singletons. Worth noting for this clonotype: Antigen: not known.

Trimming took 0 bases from V and 8 from J, leaving 15 bases between them. There are 15 residues in the CDR3. The chain couples TRBV12-3 or TRBV12-4 to TRBJ2-3; D ambiguous. This receptor was obtained from a man between 18 and 29 years old in good health. Material: blood. The CDR3 nucleotides are TGTGCCAGCAGTTTAGCGATAGTGGGTAGAGGTACGCAGTATTTT. Translating gives CASSLAIVGRGTQYF.